Listed below are T cell receptor beta chains from one sample, sequenced in a study of blood T cells in healthy people across ages. TCRdb used MiXCR to reprocess the 5' RACE reads, holding one entry per CDR3 protein. The top ten hold around 22% of the sample, which has some 750,000 distinct CDR3 sequences, 20% to 25% seen once. Sequences were obtained from blood. The receptors shown here come from an older man in good health. The CDR3 runs from the conserved cysteine through the conserved F or W. Fields, in order: V gene, J gene, clone size, D gene, CDR3 DNA, CDR3 protein. The D gene is left open where the match is weak. Rows may omit the clone size; those that give it use once, few, many or a size class.

v_gene: TRBV28; j_gene: TRBJ2-7; abundance: many; d_gene: .; CDR3nt: TGTGCCAGCAGGCCTCGCGACAGGACGAGGGGCGAGCAGTACTTC; CDR3aa: CASRPRDRTRGEQYF
v_gene: TRBV29-1; j_gene: TRBJ2-4; abundance: .; d_gene: .; CDR3nt: TGCAGCGTTGAAGGGTACATAAAAAACATTCAGTACTTC; CDR3aa: CSVEGYIKNIQYF
v_gene: TRBV20-1; j_gene: TRBJ2-3; abundance: .; d_gene: .; CDR3nt: TGCAGTGCTAGATTAACTATATACCAACGCACAGATACGCAGTATTTT; CDR3aa: CSARLTIYQRTDTQYF
v_gene: TRBV29-1; j_gene: TRBJ1-2; abundance: few; d_gene: .; CDR3nt: TGCAGCGTTGATTCAGGCTCCGCTTCTAACTATGGCTACACCTTC; CDR3aa: CSVDSGSASNYGYTF
v_gene: TRBV9; j_gene: TRBJ1-2; abundance: .; d_gene: .; CDR3nt: TGTGCCAGCAGCGTAGGAGGGCGGTATGGCTACACCTTC; CDR3aa: CASSVGGRYGYTF
v_gene: TRBV20-1; j_gene: TRBJ2-3; abundance: .; d_gene: .; CDR3nt: TGCAGTGCTTATGGGACAGCGGGGGATACGCAGTATTTT; CDR3aa: CSAYGTAGDTQYF
v_gene: TRBV20-1; j_gene: TRBJ2-1; abundance: few; d_gene: TRBD2; CDR3nt: TGCAGTGCAGAACTAGCGGGGGAGTACAATGAGCAGTTCTTC; CDR3aa: CSAELAGEYNEQFF
v_gene: TRBV18; j_gene: TRBJ1-1; abundance: .; d_gene: .; CDR3nt: TGTGCCAGCTCACCATCCACGGAGAACACTGAAGCTTTCTTT; CDR3aa: CASSPSTENTEAFF
v_gene: TRBV29-1; j_gene: TRBJ1-3; abundance: .; d_gene: TRBD1; CDR3nt: TGCAGCGGGGGACAGGGGCCTGGAAACACCATATATTTT; CDR3aa: CSGGQGPGNTIYF
v_gene: TRBV7-6; j_gene: TRBJ2-3; abundance: few; d_gene: .; CDR3nt: TGTGCCAGCAGCTTAGGCGGGGATGGAGATACGCAGTATTTT; CDR3aa: CASSLGGDGDTQYF
v_gene: TRBV3-1; j_gene: TRBJ2-1; abundance: few; d_gene: .; CDR3nt: TGTGCCAGCAGCCAAGTGGCAGGCCCCAATGAGCAGTTCTTC; CDR3aa: CASSQVAGPNEQFF
v_gene: TRBV7-6; j_gene: TRBJ2-7; abundance: few; d_gene: TRBD1; CDR3nt: TGTGCCAGCAGCGACACCGGGACAGGGTTCGACGAGCAGTACTTC; CDR3aa: CASSDTGTGFDEQYF
v_gene: TRBV6-2/TRBV6-3; j_gene: TRBJ2-6; abundance: few; d_gene: .; CDR3nt: TGTGCCAGCAGTTACCGGACGGCCTCTGGGGCCAACGTCCTGACTTTC; CDR3aa: CASSYRTASGANVLTF
v_gene: TRBV9; j_gene: TRBJ1-1; abundance: few; d_gene: TRBD1; CDR3nt: TGTGCCAGCAGTGACAGGGGTGCGGCCACTGAAGCTTTCTTT; CDR3aa: CASSDRGAATEAFF
v_gene: TRBV5-1; j_gene: TRBJ2-7; abundance: .; d_gene: TRBD1; CDR3nt: TGCGCCAGCAGCGTTGAAAGGGGGCACGAGCAGTACTTC; CDR3aa: CASSVERGHEQYF
v_gene: TRBV14; j_gene: TRBJ1-1; abundance: few; d_gene: .; CDR3nt: TGTGCCAGCAGCCAAGCGAGGGACCATCTCGAAGCTTTCTTT; CDR3aa: CASSQARDHLEAFF
v_gene: TRBV10-3; j_gene: TRBJ1-2; abundance: .; d_gene: TRBD1; CDR3nt: TGTGCCATCAGTCTAAACTCCGACAGGGTCTACACCTTC; CDR3aa: CAISLNSDRVYTF
v_gene: TRBV20-1; j_gene: TRBJ1-2; abundance: .; d_gene: .; CDR3nt: TGCAGTGCTAGAGGACAGACTTATGGCTACACCTTC; CDR3aa: CSARGQTYGYTF
v_gene: TRBV14; j_gene: TRBJ2-7; abundance: .; d_gene: TRBD2; CDR3nt: TGTGCCAGCAGTGGACTAGCGGGGAACTACGAGCAGTACTTC; CDR3aa: CASSGLAGNYEQYF
v_gene: TRBV5-1; j_gene: TRBJ2-6; abundance: many; d_gene: .; CDR3nt: TGCGCCAGCAGCTTGGTCGGGGCCAACGTCCTGACTTTC; CDR3aa: CASSLVGANVLTF
v_gene: TRBV7-9; j_gene: TRBJ1-5; abundance: .; d_gene: .; CDR3nt: TGTGCCAGCAGCTTAGAGGCAGGGAGCAATCAGCCCCAGCATTTT; CDR3aa: CASSLEAGSNQPQHF
v_gene: TRBV6-4; j_gene: TRBJ1-6; abundance: few; d_gene: .; CDR3nt: TGTGCCAGCAGTGACTCGGGGAGGATTGGGTCACCCCTCCACTTT; CDR3aa: CASSDSGRIGSPLHF
v_gene: TRBV4-3; j_gene: TRBJ1-2; abundance: .; d_gene: TRBD1; CDR3nt: TGCGCCAGCAGCCATGGGGGGACAGGCTGGGATGGCTACACCTTC; CDR3aa: CASSHGGTGWDGYTF
v_gene: TRBV20-1; j_gene: TRBJ2-2; abundance: .; d_gene: TRBD1; CDR3nt: TGCAGTGCTAGAAGGCCGGGACAGGGGCTGAACACCGGGGAGCTGTTTTTT; CDR3aa: CSARRPGQGLNTGELFF
v_gene: TRBV25-1; j_gene: TRBJ2-5; abundance: .; d_gene: TRBD1; CDR3nt: TGTGCCAGCACCCCTCTCGGGACAGGATCGTACCAAGAGACCCAGTACTTC; CDR3aa: CASTPLGTGSYQETQYF
v_gene: TRBV5-1; j_gene: TRBJ2-3; abundance: .; d_gene: TRBD2; CDR3nt: TGCGCCAGCAAAATAGCGGGGGTGGAAGATACGCAGTATTTT; CDR3aa: CASKIAGVEDTQYF
v_gene: TRBV2; j_gene: TRBJ2-5; abundance: many; d_gene: .; CDR3nt: TGTGCCAGCAGTGTTTCGGAGACCCAGTACTTC; CDR3aa: CASSVSETQYF
v_gene: TRBV20-1; j_gene: TRBJ1-5; abundance: few; d_gene: .; CDR3nt: TGCAGTGGGCGAAGGGAGGGCAATCAGCCCCAGCATTTT; CDR3aa: CSGRREGNQPQHF
v_gene: TRBV6-1; j_gene: TRBJ2-1; abundance: .; d_gene: TRBD2; CDR3nt: TGTGCCAGCAGTCTGGAACTAGCGGGGGGTCGTAATGAGCAGTTCTTC; CDR3aa: CASSLELAGGRNEQFF
v_gene: TRBV7-6; j_gene: TRBJ2-7; abundance: few; d_gene: TRBD1; CDR3nt: TGTGCCAGCAGCTTAGCCCGGGACAGGATTCGTGGCGAGCAGTACTTC; CDR3aa: CASSLARDRIRGEQYF
v_gene: TRBV12-3/TRBV12-4; j_gene: TRBJ1-2; abundance: few; d_gene: .; CDR3nt: TGTGCCAGCAGTTCTCCGGGAACCCCGCGGTCCTATGGCTACACCTTC; CDR3aa: CASSSPGTPRSYGYTF
v_gene: TRBV7-8; j_gene: TRBJ1-6; abundance: few; d_gene: TRBD1; CDR3nt: TGTGCCAGCAGCTTCGACAGGGCTGGTAATTCACCCCTCCACTTT; CDR3aa: CASSFDRAGNSPLHF
v_gene: TRBV21-1; j_gene: TRBJ2-7; abundance: few; d_gene: .; CDR3nt: TGTGCCAGCAGCCGCTTCGAAGAGACCTACGAGCAGTACTTC; CDR3aa: CASSRFEETYEQYF
v_gene: TRBV25-1; j_gene: TRBJ2-7; abundance: .; d_gene: TRBD2; CDR3nt: TGTGCCAGCAGTGAACCTATAGCGGGAGAGTGGTGCGAGCAGTACTTC; CDR3aa: CASSEPIAGEWCEQYF
v_gene: TRBV5-1; j_gene: TRBJ2-6; abundance: .; d_gene: .; CDR3nt: TGCGCCAGCAGCTTATATGGGGACCCTTCCGGGGCCAACGTCCTGACTTTC; CDR3aa: CASSLYGDPSGANVLTF
v_gene: TRBV12-3/TRBV12-4; j_gene: TRBJ2-3; abundance: .; d_gene: .; CDR3nt: TGTGCCAGCAGTTTAGGGTCTTTTGATACGCAGTATTTT; CDR3aa: CASSLGSFDTQYF
v_gene: TRBV20-1; j_gene: TRBJ2-5; abundance: .; d_gene: .; CDR3nt: TGCAGTGCTAGGGTTTTCTTCTCGTACCAAGAGACCCAGTACTTC; CDR3aa: CSARVFFSYQETQYF